This is a list of T cell receptor beta chains from one sample in a study of Graves' ophthalmopathy and Graves' hyperthyroidism. One entry per CDR3 protein results from TCRdb running MiXCR on the multiplex PCR reads. The data contain 35,000 to 50,000 distinct CDR3 sequences, 50% of them seen just once; the ten biggest clones take up roughly 25%. Sequenced sample: peripheral blood. The receptor set was obtained from an adult woman with stable Graves' hyperthyroidism. CDR3s include the opening cysteine and the closing phenylalanine or tryptophan. The order of the fields is J gene, V gene, clone size, D gene, CDR3 protein, CDR3 DNA. The D gene is left open where the match is weak. For some rows the clone size is stated as once, few or many, or as a class when expanded; others skip it.

J gene: TRBJ2-5
V gene: TRBV9
clone size: many
D gene: NA
CDR3 protein: CASSGSNRAQYF
CDR3 DNA: TGTGCCAGCAGCGGATCCAACAGGGCCCAGTACTTC

J gene: TRBJ2-7
V gene: TRBV7-9
clone size: NA
D gene: NA
CDR3 protein: CASSPSDEQYF
CDR3 DNA: TGTGCCAGCAGCCCCTCGGACGAGCAGTACTTC

J gene: TRBJ1-5
V gene: TRBV6-6
clone size: many
D gene: NA
CDR3 protein: CASSYLGRTAAQPQHF
CDR3 DNA: TGTGCCAGCAGTTACCTAGGACGGACCGCTGCACAGCCCCAGCATTTT

J gene: TRBJ1-5
V gene: TRBV7-3
clone size: NA
D gene: TRBD1
CDR3 protein: CASSTRQGNQPQHF
CDR3 DNA: TGTGCCAGCTCAACAAGACAGGGTAATCAGCCCCAGCATTTT

J gene: TRBJ2-7
V gene: TRBV7-2
clone size: NA
D gene: TRBD2
CDR3 protein: CASRPATSGSLEQYF
CDR3 DNA: TGTGCCAGCAGACCCGCGACTAGCGGGAGCCTCGAGCAGTACTTC

J gene: TRBJ1-1
V gene: TRBV29-1
clone size: many
D gene: NA
CDR3 protein: CIFRGRGWTEAFF
CDR3 DNA: TGCATCTTCCGTGGGAGGGGTTGGACTGAAGCTTTCTTT

J gene: TRBJ2-3
V gene: TRBV6-1
clone size: many
D gene: TRBD1
CDR3 protein: CASSLQGAWNPDTQYF
CDR3 DNA: TGTGCCAGCAGCTTGCAGGGGGCGTGGAATCCAGATACGCAGTATTTT

J gene: TRBJ2-2
V gene: TRBV12-3/TRBV12-4
clone size: many
D gene: NA
CDR3 protein: CASRGDANTGELFF
CDR3 DNA: TGTGCCAGCAGGGGGGACGCGAACACCGGGGAGCTGTTTTTT

J gene: TRBJ1-2
V gene: TRBV11-2
clone size: many
D gene: NA
CDR3 protein: CASSAGVYGYTF
CDR3 DNA: TGTGCCAGCAGCGCAGGAGTCTATGGCTACACCTTC

J gene: TRBJ1-1
V gene: TRBV20-1
clone size: many
D gene: NA
CDR3 protein: CSAPTANTEAFF
CDR3 DNA: TGCAGTGCACCAACAGCGAACACTGAAGCTTTCTTT

J gene: TRBJ2-2
V gene: TRBV7-9
clone size: NA
D gene: TRBD1
CDR3 protein: CAGSFRQGRGTGELFF
CDR3 DNA: TGTGCCGGCAGCTTCAGACAGGGAAGGGGCACCGGGGAGCTGTTTTTT

J gene: TRBJ1-1
V gene: TRBV5-1
clone size: many
D gene: NA
CDR3 protein: CASSLEGVNTEAFF
CDR3 DNA: TGCGCCAGCAGCTTGGAAGGCGTGAACACTGAAGCTTTCTTT

J gene: TRBJ2-7
V gene: TRBV29-1
clone size: many
D gene: NA
CDR3 protein: CSVEDPRGPDYEQYF
CDR3 DNA: TGCAGCGTTGAAGATCCTCGGGGGCCGGATTACGAGCAGTACTTC

J gene: TRBJ1-6
V gene: TRBV7-8
clone size: NA
D gene: NA
CDR3 protein: CASSLARGGTGVSPLHF
CDR3 DNA: TGTGCCAGCAGCTTAGCTAGGGGAGGGACCGGGGTATCACCCCTCCACTTT

J gene: TRBJ2-7
V gene: TRBV5-8
clone size: many
D gene: NA
CDR3 protein: CASSLQVGGPYEQYF
CDR3 DNA: TGTGCCAGCAGCTTGCAGGTGGGAGGCCCCTACGAGCAGTACTTC

J gene: TRBJ1-1
V gene: TRBV5-1
clone size: many
D gene: TRBD1
CDR3 protein: CASSWEGAGNTEAFF
CDR3 DNA: TGCGCCAGCAGCTGGGAGGGGGCAGGGAACACTGAAGCTTTCTTT

J gene: TRBJ2-6
V gene: TRBV7-3
clone size: many
D gene: TRBD2
CDR3 protein: CASSRKWGGLSGANVLTF
CDR3 DNA: TGTGCCAGCAGCAGAAAATGGGGAGGGCTCTCTGGGGCCAACGTCCTGACTTTC

J gene: TRBJ1-2
V gene: TRBV9
clone size: many
D gene: NA
CDR3 protein: CASSDGGGWSYGYTF
CDR3 DNA: TGTGCCAGCAGCGACGGGGGTGGGTGGAGCTATGGCTACACCTTC

J gene: TRBJ1-6
V gene: TRBV28
clone size: many
D gene: NA
CDR3 protein: CASLRGVGSPLHF
CDR3 DNA: TGTGCCAGCCTACGGGGGGTGGGTTCACCCCTCCACTTT

J gene: TRBJ2-5
V gene: TRBV12-3/TRBV12-4
clone size: NA
D gene: TRBD2
CDR3 protein: CASSLAIAGETQYF
CDR3 DNA: TGTGCCAGCAGTTTAGCAATAGCGGGAGAGACCCAGTACTTC

J gene: TRBJ2-6
V gene: TRBV5-1
clone size: NA
D gene: NA
CDR3 protein: CASGLAQYSSGANVLTF
CDR3 DNA: TGCGCCAGCGGCTTGGCGCAGTATAGCTCTGGGGCCAACGTCCTGACTTTC

J gene: TRBJ1-2
V gene: TRBV7-9
clone size: NA
D gene: TRBD1
CDR3 protein: CASSLGWTGFGYTF
CDR3 DNA: TGTGCCAGCAGCTTAGGTTGGACAGGGTTTGGCTACACCTTC

J gene: TRBJ1-6
V gene: TRBV27
clone size: many
D gene: TRBD1
CDR3 protein: CASTWGTANSPLHF
CDR3 DNA: TGTGCCAGCACCTGGGGGACAGCTAATTCACCCCTCCACTTT